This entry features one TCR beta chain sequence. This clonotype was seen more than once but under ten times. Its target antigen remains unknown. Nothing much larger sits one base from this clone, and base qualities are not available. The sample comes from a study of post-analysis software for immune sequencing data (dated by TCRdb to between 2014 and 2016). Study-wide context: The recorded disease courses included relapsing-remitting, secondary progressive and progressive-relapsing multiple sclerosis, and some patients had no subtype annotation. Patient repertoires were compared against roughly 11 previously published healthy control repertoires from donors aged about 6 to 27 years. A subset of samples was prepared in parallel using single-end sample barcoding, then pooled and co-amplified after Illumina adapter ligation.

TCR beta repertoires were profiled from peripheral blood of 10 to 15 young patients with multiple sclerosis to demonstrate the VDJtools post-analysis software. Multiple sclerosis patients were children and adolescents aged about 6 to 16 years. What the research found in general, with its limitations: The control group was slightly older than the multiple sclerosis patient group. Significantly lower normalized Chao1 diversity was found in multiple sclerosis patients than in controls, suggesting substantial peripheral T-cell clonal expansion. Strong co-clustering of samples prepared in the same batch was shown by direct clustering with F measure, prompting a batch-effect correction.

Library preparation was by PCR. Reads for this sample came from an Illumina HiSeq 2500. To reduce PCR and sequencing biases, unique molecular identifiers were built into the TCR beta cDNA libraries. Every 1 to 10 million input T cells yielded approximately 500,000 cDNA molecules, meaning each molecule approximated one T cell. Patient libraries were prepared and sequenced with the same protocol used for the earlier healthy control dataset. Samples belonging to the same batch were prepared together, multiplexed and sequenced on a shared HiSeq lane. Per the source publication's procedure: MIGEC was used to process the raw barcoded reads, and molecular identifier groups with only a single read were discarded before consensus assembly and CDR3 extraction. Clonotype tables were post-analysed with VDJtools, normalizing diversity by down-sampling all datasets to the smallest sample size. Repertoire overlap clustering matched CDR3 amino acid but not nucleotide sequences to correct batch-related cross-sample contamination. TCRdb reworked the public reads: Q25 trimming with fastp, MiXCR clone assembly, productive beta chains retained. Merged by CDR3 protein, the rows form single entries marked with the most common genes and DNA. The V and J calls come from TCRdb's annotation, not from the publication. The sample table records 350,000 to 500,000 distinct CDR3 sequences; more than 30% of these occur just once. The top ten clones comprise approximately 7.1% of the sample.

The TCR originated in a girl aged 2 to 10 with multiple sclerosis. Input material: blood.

This receptor has the CDR3 CASSLRQGNEQFF. The bases read TGTGCCAGCAGCTTACGACAGGGCAATGAGCAGTTCTTC. The chain is made from TRBV9 and TRBJ2-1, with 7 bases in between that match TRBD1. Ends trimmed: V by 4 bases, J by 6 bases; bases unmatched to a gene: 4. CDR1 SGDLS and CDR2 YYNGEE are derived from the germline V gene. The CDR3 goes from the cysteine to the phenylalanine over 13 residues. Just CDR3 DNA is preserved here, 39 bases in frame from base 1.